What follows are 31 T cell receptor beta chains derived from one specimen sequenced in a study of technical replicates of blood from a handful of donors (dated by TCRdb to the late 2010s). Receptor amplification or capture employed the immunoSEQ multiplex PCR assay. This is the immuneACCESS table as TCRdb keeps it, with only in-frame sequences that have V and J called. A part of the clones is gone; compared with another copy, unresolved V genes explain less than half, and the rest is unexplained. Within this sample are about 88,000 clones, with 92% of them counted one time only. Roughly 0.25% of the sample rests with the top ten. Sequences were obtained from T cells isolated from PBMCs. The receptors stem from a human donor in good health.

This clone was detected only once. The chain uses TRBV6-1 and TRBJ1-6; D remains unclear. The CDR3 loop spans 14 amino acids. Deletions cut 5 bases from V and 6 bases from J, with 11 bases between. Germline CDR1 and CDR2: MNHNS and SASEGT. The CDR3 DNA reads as TGTGCCAGCAGTCCGTTAGCCCTTAATTCACCCCTCCACTTT. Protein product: CASSPLALNSPLHF.

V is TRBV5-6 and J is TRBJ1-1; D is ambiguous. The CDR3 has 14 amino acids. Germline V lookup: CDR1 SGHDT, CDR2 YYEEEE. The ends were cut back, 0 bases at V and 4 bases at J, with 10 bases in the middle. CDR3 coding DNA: TGTGCCAGCAGCTTGGGGGGAGGATTCACTGAAGCTTTCTTT. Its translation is CASSLGGGFTEAFF.

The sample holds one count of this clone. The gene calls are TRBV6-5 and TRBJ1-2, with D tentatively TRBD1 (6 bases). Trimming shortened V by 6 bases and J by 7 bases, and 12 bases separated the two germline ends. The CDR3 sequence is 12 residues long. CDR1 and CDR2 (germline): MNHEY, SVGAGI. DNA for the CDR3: TGTGCCAGCAGCCCAGGGGAGGGTGGCTACACCTTC. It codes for CASSPGEGGYTF.

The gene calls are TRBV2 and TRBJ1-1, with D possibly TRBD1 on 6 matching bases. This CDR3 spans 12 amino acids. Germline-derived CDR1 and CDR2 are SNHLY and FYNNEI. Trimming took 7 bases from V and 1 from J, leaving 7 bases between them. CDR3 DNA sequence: TGTGCCAGCATAGGGGGGAACACTGAAGCTTTCTTT. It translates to CASIGGNTEAFF.

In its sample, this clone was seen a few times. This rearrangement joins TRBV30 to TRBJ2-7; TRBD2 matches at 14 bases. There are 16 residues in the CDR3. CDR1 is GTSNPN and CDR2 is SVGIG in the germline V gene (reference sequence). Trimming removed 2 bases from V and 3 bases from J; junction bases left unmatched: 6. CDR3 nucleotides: TGTGCCTGGAGTCCTTGTGGGACTAGCGGGAGCTACGAGCAGTACTTC. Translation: CAWSPCGTSGSYEQYF.

The CDR3 DNA reads TGTGCCAGCAGCTCCGGACAGGGTCTTCCCTACGAGCAGTACTTC. Translation gives CASSSGQGLPYEQYF. V is TRBV11-1 and J is TRBJ2-7, with TRBD1 matching over 8 bases. The CDR3 is 15 residues long. Trimming cost V 4 bases and J 2 bases; bases outside gene matches: 7. The V gene's germline CDR1 is SGHAT and CDR2 FQDESV (reference sequence).

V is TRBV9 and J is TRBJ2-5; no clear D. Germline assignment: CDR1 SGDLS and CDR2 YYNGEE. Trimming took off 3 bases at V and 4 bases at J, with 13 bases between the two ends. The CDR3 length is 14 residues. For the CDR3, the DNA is TGTGCCAGCAGCGCTTCTCTAGTGGGAGAGACCCAGTACTTC. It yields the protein CASSASLVGETQYF.

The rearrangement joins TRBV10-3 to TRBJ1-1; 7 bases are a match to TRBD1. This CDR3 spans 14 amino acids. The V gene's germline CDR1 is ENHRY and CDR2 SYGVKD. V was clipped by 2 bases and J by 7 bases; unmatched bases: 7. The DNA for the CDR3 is TGTGCCATCAGTGAGACCAACAGGGGTATTGAAGCTTTCTTT. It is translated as CAISETNRGIEAFF.

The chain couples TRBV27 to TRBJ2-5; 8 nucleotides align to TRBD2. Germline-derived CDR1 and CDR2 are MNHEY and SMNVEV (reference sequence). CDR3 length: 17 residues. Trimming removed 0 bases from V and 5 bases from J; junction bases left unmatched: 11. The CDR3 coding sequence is TGTGCCAGCAGTTTATCCCTAGGAAGCGGGAGATGGGAGACCCAGTACTTC. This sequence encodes CASSLSLGSGRWETQYF.

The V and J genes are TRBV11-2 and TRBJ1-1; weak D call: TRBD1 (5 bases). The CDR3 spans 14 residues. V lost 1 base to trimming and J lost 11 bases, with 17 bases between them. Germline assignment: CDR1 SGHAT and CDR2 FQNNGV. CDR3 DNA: TGTGCCAGCAGCTTAGGACCAGGGCCCGTCTCGGCTTTCTTT. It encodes CASSLGPGPVSAFF.

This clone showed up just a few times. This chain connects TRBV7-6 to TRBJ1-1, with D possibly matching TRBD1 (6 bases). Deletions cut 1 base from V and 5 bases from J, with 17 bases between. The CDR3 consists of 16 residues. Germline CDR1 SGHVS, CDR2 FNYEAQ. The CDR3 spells CASSLGWGQGITEAFF. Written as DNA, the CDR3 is TGTGCCAGCAGCTTAGGTTGGGGACAAGGGATAACTGAAGCTTTCTTT.

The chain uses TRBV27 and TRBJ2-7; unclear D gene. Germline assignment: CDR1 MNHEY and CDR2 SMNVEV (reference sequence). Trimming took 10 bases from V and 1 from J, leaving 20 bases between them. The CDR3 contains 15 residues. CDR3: CATQRFSTQSYEQYF. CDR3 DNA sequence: TGTGCCACCCAGAGGTTCTCGACGCAATCCTACGAGCAGTACTTC.

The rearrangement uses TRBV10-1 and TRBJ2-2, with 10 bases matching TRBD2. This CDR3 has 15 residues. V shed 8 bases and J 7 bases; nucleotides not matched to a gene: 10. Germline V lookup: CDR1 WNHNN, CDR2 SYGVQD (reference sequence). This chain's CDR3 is CASAPSGRYIGELFF. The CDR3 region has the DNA TGCGCCAGCGCGCCTAGCGGGAGATATATCGGGGAGCTGTTTTTT.

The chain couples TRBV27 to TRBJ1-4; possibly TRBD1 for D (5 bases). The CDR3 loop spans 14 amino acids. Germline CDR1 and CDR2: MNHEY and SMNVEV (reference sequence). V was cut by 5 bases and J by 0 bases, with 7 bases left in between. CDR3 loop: CASSGGATNEKLFF. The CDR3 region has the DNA TGTGCCAGCAGTGGGGGGGCAACTAATGAAAAACTGTTTTTT.

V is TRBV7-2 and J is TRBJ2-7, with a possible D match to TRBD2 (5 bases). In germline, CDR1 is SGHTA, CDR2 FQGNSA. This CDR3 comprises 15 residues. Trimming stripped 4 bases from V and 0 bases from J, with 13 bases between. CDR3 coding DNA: TGTGCCAGCAGCTATGGACTGGGGAGCTCCTACGAGCAGTACTTC. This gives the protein CASSYGLGSSYEQYF.

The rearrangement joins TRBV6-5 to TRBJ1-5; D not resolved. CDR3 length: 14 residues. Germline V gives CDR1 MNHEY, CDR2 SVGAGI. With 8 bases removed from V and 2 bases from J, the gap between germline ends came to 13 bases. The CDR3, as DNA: TGTGCCAGCGCGGGAACCGGGGGCAATCAGCCCCAGCATTTT. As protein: CASAGTGGNQPQHF.

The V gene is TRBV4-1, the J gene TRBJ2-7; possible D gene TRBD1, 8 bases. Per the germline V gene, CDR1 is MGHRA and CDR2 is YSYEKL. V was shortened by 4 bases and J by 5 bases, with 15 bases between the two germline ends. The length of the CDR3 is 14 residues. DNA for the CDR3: TGCGCCAGCAGCCTAAACAGGGGGGGGGACGAGCAGTACTTC. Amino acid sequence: CASSLNRGGDEQYF.

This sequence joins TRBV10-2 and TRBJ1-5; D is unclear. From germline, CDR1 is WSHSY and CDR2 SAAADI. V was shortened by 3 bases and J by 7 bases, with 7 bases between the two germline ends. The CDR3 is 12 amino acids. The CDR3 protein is CASSERSQPQHF. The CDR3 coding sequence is TGCGCCAGCAGTGAACGGAGCCAGCCCCAGCATTTT.

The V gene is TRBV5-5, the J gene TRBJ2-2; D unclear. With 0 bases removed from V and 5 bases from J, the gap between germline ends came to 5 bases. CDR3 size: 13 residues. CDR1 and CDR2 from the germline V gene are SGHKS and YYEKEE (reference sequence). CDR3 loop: CASSLAVTGELFF. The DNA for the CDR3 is TGTGCCAGCAGCTTGGCGGTTACCGGGGAGCTGTTTTTT.

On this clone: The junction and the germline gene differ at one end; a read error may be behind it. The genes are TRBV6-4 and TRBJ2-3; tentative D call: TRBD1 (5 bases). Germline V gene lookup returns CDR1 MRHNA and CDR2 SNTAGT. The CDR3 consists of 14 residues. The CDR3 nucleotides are TGTGTCAGCAGTGTTGACAGAAGCACAGATACGCAGTATTTT. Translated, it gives CVSSVDRSTDTQYF.

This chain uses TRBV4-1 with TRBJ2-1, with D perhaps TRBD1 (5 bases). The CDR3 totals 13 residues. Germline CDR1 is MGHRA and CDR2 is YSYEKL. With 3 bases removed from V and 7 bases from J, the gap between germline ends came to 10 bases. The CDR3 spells CASSQEQDNEQFF. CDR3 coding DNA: TGCGCCAGCAGCCAGGAACAGGATAATGAGCAGTTCTTC.

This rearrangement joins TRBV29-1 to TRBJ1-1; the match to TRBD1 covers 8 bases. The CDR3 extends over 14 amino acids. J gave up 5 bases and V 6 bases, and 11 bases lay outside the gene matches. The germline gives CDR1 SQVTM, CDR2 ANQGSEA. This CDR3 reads CSVLQGVRGTEAFF. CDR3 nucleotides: TGCAGCGTACTACAGGGGGTTAGAGGGACTGAAGCTTTCTTT. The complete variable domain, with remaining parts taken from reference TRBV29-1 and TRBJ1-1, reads SAVISQKPSRDICQRGTSLTIQCQVDSQVTMMFWYRQQPGQSLTLIATANQGSEATYESGFVIDKFPISRPNLTFSTLTVSNMSPEDSSIYLCSVLQGVRGTEAFFGQGTRLTVV.

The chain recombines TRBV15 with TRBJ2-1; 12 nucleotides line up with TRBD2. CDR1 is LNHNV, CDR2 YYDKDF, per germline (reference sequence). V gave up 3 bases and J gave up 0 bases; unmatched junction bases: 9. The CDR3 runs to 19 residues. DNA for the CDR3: TGTGCCACCAGCAGGAAAGGACTAGCGGGGCCCTTCTCCTACAATGAGCAGTTCTTC. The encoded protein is CATSRKGLAGPFSYNEQFF.

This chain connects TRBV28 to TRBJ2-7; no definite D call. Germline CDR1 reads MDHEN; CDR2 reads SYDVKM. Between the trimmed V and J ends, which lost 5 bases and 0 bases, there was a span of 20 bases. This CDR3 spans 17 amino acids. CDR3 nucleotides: TGTGCCAGCAGTCCAGCGAAAGTTCACTCTTTCTCCTACGAGCAGTACTTC. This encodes CASSPAKVHSFSYEQYF.

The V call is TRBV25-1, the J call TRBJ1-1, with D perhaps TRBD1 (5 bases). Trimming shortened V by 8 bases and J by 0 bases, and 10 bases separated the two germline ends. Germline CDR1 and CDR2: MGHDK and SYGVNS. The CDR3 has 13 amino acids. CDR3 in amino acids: CASRRGVNTEAFF. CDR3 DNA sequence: TGTGCCAGCCGCCGGGGGGTGAACACTGAAGCTTTCTTT.

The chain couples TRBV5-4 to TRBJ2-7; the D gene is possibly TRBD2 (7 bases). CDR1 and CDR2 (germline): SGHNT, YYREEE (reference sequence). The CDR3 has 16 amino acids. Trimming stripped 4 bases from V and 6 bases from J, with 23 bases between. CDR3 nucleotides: TGTGCCAGCAGCCCAGTCCCCGTGGCGGGGGCAGGCGAGCAGTACTTC. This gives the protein CASSPVPVAGAGEQYF.

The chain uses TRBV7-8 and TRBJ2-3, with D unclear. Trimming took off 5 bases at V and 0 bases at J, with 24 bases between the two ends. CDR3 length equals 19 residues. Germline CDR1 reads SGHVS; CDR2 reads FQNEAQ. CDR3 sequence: CASSPGRLTDGPSTDTQYF. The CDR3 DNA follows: TGTGCCAGCAGCCCCGGAAGACTTACCGACGGCCCTAGCACAGATACGCAGTATTTT.

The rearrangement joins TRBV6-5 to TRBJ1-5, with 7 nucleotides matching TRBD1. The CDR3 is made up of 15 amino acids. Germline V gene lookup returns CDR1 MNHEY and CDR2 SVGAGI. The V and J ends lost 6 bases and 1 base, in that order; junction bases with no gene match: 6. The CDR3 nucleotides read TGTGCCAGCAGCCCGGACAGGTTCAGCAATCAGCCCCAGCATTTT. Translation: CASSPDRFSNQPQHF.

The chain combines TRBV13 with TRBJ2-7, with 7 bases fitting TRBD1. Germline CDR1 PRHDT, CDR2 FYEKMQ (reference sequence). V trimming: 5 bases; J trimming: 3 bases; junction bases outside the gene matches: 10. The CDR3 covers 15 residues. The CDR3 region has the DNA TGTGCCAGCAGCGGTAGATTACAGGGGTTCTACGAGCAGTACTTC. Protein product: CASSGRLQGFYEQYF.

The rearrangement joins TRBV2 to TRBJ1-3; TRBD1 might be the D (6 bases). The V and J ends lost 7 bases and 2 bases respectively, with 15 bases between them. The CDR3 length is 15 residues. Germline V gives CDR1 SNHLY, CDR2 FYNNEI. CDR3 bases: TGTGCCAGCACCCAACAGGGTAGAGCTGGAAACACCATATATTTT. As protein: CASTQQGRAGNTIYF.

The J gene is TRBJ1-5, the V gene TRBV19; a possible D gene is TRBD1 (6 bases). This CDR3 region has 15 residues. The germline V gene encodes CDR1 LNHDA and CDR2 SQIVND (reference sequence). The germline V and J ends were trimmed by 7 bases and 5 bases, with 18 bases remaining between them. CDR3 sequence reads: CASTTTGLGHQPQHF. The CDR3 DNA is TGTGCCAGTACCACGACAGGACTAGGGCATCAGCCCCAGCATTTT.